This TCR beta chain was captured by sequencing in a study of OX40 agonist ivuxolimab in advanced cancers. Findings and caveats of the study: Clonal expansion by week 6 occurred in CD4+ and CD8+ blood T cells (at 0.1 to 3.0 mg/kg). It was not determined which antigens were specifically recognized by the peripheral T cells that had undergone clonal expansion.

The repertoire was sequenced with immunoSEQ multiplex PCR; TCRdb's copy has only in-frame clones and lacks some. The table lists 20,000 to 25,000 clones, roughly 80% of them singletons, with roughly 14% in the top ten. In its sample, this clone ranks as large. The antigen is not known. The germline V gene has CDR1 MNHEY and CDR2 SMNVEV (reference sequence). The CDR3 loop spans 14 amino acids. The V gene end was trimmed by 2 bases and the J gene end by 3 bases; junction bases not matched to a gene: 3. This specimen consisted of CD4+ or CD8+ T cells sorted from blood, obtained in a trial of the OX40 agonist ivuxolimab. This chain links TRBV27 with TRBJ2-7; 8 positions agree with TRBD1. The origin of this receptor is an adult with an advanced solid tumor such as melanoma, head and neck, liver or kidney cancer. The CDR3 region has the DNA TGTGCCAGCAGTTTACAGGGGGCTAACTACGAGCAGTACTTC. It translates to CASSLQGANYEQYF.